This T cell receptor beta chain was profiled in a study of shared clonotypes between healthy human individuals. Study-level findings and limits: Relative to their counterparts shared across all four donors, non-shared clonotypes exhibited diminished generation probabilities.

Here immunoSEQ multiplex PCR was the method, and the copy in TCRdb shows in-frame clones only, minus some. The sample has 2 million to 2.5 million clones; under 97% are singletons. This clone appeared many times. Its antigen remains unidentified. In the same sample, other DNA sequences code for this CDR3. Germline V gene sequence: CDR1 SGHTA, CDR2 FQGNSA. This CDR3 spans 15 amino acids. V dropped 5 bases and J dropped 3; count of bases not matched to a gene: 4. Sequenced material: naive CD4+ T cells sorted from blood. Documented subset: CD45RA+ positively selected. The J gene is TRBJ2-1, the V gene TRBV7-2; 10 nucleotides align to TRBD2. This TCR came from a man younger than 30 in good health. This chain's CDR3 is CASSVGLALYNEQFF. In DNA, the CDR3 is TGTGCCAGCAGCGTGGGACTAGCGCTCTACAATGAGCAGTTCTTC.